This T cell receptor beta chain was recorded in a study of CD8 T cells in ankylosing spondylitis (dated by TCRdb to 2015 to 2018). In terms of the full investigation: The study profiled T cell receptor beta repertoires in healthy donors and ankylosing spondylitis patients to find disease-linked TCR variants. Peripheral blood was sampled, and synovial fluid was also collected from ankylosing spondylitis patients. In total, the full study cohort was made up of some 100 healthy donors and more than 20 ankylosing spondylitis patients. Here is what the overall study found, with its caveats: Some TCR beta motif variants had previously been reported in synovial fluid and blood of reactive arthritis patients, which suggested common disease-initiation mechanisms. In peripheral blood, the disease-linked clones were found at relatively low frequencies and had a CD8+ phenotype. Blood from ankylosing spondylitis patients appeared to be characterized by a TCR beta motif composed of eight highly homologous amino acid variants. The disease-linked clones were reported as significantly enriched in matched synovial fluid samples from ankylosing spondylitis patients.

These reads were obtained on an Illumina HiSeq 2500. Quantitative 5'-RACE with molecular barcodes was used to prepare TCR beta libraries. The original pipeline was this. A new computational method, built on a probabilistic model of VDJ rearrangement, was used to identify disease-linked TCR variants. Clones were called with MiXCR by TCRdb after fastp trimmed the public reads at Q25, and only in-frame beta chains were retained. Each entry is one CDR3 protein sequence, shown with its most common DNA and genes. TCRdb, not the original authors, processed these V and J calls. This sample is represented by some 840,000 distinct CDR3 sequences; approximately 12% of them were singletons. Approximately 0.51% of the sample goes to the ten largest clones. CDR1 is given as DFQATT and CDR2 as SNEGSKA, both from the germline V gene (reference sequence). V is clipped by 0 bases and J by 0 bases, and the sequence between their germline boundaries is 10 bases long. The CDR3 goes from the cysteine to the phenylalanine over 15 residues. Kept here is only the CDR3 DNA, which spans 45 bases and is read in frame from base 1.

As for this clonotype: No cognate antigen has been identified for it. Per-base qualities were not stored, and no clone one base away is much larger.

The chain uses TRBV20-1 and TRBJ2-3; TRBD2 is a weak D gene call, 5 bases matching. This sequence was found in a male donor with ankylosing spondylitis. Sequenced material: blood, either unsorted or a sorted T cell fraction (not recorded which). The CDR3 protein: CSAREVGGSTDTQYF. The DNA reads as follows: TGCAGTGCTAGAGAGGTTGGCGGGAGCACAGATACGCAGTATTTT.